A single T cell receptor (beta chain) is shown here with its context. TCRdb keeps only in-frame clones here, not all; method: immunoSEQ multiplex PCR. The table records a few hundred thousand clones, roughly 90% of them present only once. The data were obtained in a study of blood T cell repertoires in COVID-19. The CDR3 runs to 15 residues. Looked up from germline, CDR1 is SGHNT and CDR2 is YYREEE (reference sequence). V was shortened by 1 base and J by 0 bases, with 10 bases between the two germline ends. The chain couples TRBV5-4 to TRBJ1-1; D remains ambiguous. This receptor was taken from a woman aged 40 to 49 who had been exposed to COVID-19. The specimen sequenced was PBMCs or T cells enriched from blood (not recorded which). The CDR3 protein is CASSLSPDMNTEAFF. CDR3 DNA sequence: TGTGCCAGCAGCTTGTCTCCAGACATGAACACTGAAGCTTTCTTT.